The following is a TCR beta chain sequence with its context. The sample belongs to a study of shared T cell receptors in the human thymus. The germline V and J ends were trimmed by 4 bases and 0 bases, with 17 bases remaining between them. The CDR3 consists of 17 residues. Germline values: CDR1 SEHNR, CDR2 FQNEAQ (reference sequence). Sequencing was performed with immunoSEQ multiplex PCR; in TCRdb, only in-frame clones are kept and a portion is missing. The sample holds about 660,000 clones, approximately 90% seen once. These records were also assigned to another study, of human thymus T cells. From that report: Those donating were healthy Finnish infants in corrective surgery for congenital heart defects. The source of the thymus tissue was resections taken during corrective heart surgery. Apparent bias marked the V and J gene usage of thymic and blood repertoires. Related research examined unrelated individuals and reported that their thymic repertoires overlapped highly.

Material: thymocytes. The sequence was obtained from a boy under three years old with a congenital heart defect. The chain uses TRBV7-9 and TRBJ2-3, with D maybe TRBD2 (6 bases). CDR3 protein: CASSSRAIAASTDTQYF. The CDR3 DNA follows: TGTGCCAGCAGCTCTAGAGCGATAGCGGCTAGCACAGATACGCAGTATTTT.